This TCR beta chain came from a study of beta chain features in type 1 diabetes. As every portion of the isolated RNA was reverse transcribed, the sequencing read expressed TCRB transcripts. Here immunoSEQ multiplex PCR was the method, and the copy in TCRdb shows in-frame clones only, minus some. This sample has 25,000 to 35,000 clones, with about 61% found just once. With 7 bases removed from V and 0 bases from J, the gap between germline ends came to 13 bases. The length of the CDR3 is 15 residues. Regarding the study as a whole: Shorter TCRB CDR3s, moderately but significantly so, marked every one of the four CD4+ subsets in Type 1 diabetes patients.

Via CD45RO/CCR7/CD25/CD127/CD95/CD27, cells of the CD4+ naive, central memory, regulatory and stem cell-like memory subsets were sorted. This clone was counted once. Antigen specificity is unknown. The sample comprised Tregs from blood. The sequence derives from a woman younger than 45 with type 1 diabetes. The chain couples TRBV23-1 to TRBJ1-3; D is possibly TRBD1 (5 bases). TRBV23-1 carries the ORF label, with uncertain function. DNA for the CDR3: TGCGCCAGCACCCCGGGACTTATCTCTGGAAACACCATATATTTT. Translated: CASTPGLISGNTIYF.